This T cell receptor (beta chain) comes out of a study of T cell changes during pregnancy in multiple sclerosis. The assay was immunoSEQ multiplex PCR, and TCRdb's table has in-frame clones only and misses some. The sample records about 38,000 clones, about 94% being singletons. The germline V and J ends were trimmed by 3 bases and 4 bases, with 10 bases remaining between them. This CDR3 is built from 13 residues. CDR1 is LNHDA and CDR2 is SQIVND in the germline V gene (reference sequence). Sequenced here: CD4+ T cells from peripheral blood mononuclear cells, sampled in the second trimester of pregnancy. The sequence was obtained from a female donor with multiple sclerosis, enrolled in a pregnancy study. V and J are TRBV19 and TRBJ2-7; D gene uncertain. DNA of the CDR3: TGTGCCAGTAGTATCAAAATTCGGTACGAGCAGTACTTC. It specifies CASSIKIRYEQYF.